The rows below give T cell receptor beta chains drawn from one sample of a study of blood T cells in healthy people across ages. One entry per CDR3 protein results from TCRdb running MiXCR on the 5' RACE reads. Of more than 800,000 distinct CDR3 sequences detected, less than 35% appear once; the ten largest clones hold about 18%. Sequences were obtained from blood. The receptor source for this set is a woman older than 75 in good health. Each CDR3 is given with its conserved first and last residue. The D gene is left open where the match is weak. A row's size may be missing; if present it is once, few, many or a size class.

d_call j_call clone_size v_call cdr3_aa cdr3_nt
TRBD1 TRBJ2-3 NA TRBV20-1 CNAPRQGSGTDTQYF TGCAATGCCCCGAGACAGGGGTCGGGCACAGATACGCAGTATTTT
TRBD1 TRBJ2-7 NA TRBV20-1 CSARAQGQSYNEQYF TGCAGTGCTAGGGCCCAGGGACAGTCCTACAATGAGCAGTACTTC
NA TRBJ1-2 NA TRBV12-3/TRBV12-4 CANRQSGYGYTF TGTGCCAACAGACAAAGTGGCTATGGCTACACCTTC
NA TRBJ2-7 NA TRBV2 CAGGDQETRYF TGTGCAGGGGGGGATCAAGAGACCCGGTACTTC
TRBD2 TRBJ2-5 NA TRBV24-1 CAPSGLGSGRETQYF TGTGCCCCTAGTGGCCTTGGGAGCGGGAGAGAGACCCAGTACTTC
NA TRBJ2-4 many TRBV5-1 CASRSVLAKNIQYF TGCGCCAGCCGGTCGGTCCTAGCCAAAAACATTCAGTACTTC
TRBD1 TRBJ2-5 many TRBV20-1 CSVLGKGAGTQYF TGCAGTGTGCTCGGGAAGGGGGCTGGGACCCAGTACTTC
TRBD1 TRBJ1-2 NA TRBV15 CATSRSRPGTDLYYGYTF TGTGCCACCAGTCGAAGTCGCCCCGGGACAGACCTCTACTATGGCTACACCTTC
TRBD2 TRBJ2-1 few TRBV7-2 CASSLVRSGSTYNEQFF TGTGCCAGCAGCTTGGTTCGGAGCGGGAGTACCTACAATGAGCAGTTCTTC
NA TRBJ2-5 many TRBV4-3 CASSLNPGAGIGTQYF TGCGCCAGCAGCCTTAACCCGGGGGCCGGCATCGGGACCCAGTACTTC
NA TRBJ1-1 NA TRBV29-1 CSVEESGGTTEAFF TGCAGCGTTGAAGAAAGCGGGGGGACGACTGAAGCTTTCTTT
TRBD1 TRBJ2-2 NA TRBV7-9 CASRQGADGELFF TGTGCCAGCAGACAGGGGGCGGACGGGGAGCTGTTTTTT
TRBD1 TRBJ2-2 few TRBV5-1 CASSVGTVTNTGELFF TGCGCCAGCAGCGTGGGGACAGTAACGAACACCGGGGAGCTGTTTTTT